These T cell receptor beta chains were read from a single sample in a study of vaccination and CD4 T cells after COVID-19. Their recognized antigens are unknown. TCRdb independently ran MiXCR on the PCR reads; one entry per CDR3 protein. The sample consists of around 15,000 distinct CDR3 sequences, under 40% of them appearing once. The source material was cultured CD4+ T cells from blood. The receptors shown here come from a human donor with COVID-19. Both conserved end residues are part of each CDR3. D genes are given only for firm matches. Only some rows state a clone size, as once, few, many or a class for expanded clones.

v_call: TRBV7-9
j_call: TRBJ2-3
clone_size: -
d_call: -
cdr3_aa: CASSLGGTQYF
cdr3_nt: TGTGCCAGCAGCTTAGGGGGTACGCAGTATTTT

v_call: TRBV21-1
j_call: TRBJ1-1
clone_size: -
d_call: -
cdr3_aa: CASSKGRVNTEAFF
cdr3_nt: TGTGCCAGCAGCAAAGGAAGGGTGAACACTGAAGCTTTCTTT

v_call: TRBV5-5
j_call: TRBJ1-5
clone_size: few
d_call: -
cdr3_aa: CASSLEGAGLQPQHF
cdr3_nt: TGTGCCAGCAGCTTGGAAGGCGCAGGGCTTCAGCCCCAGCATTTT

v_call: TRBV11-2
j_call: TRBJ2-7
clone_size: -
d_call: -
cdr3_aa: CASSLEGGQVHEQYF
cdr3_nt: TGTGCCAGCAGCCTAGAGGGGGGCCAGGTCCACGAGCAGTACTTC

v_call: TRBV11-2
j_call: TRBJ1-2
clone_size: -
d_call: TRBD1
cdr3_aa: CASSLGGQGDYGYTF
cdr3_nt: TGTGCCAGCAGCTTAGGAGGACAGGGGGACTATGGCTACACCTTC

v_call: TRBV9
j_call: TRBJ1-2
clone_size: -
d_call: TRBD1
cdr3_aa: CASSMDRGDYGYTF
cdr3_nt: TGTGCCAGCAGCATGGACAGGGGGGACTATGGCTACACCTTC

v_call: TRBV5-1
j_call: TRBJ2-3
clone_size: medium-sized
d_call: TRBD2
cdr3_aa: CASSSLAGGPDTQYF
cdr3_nt: TGCGCCAGCAGCTCGTTAGCGGGGGGGCCGGATACGCAGTATTTT

v_call: TRBV10-3
j_call: TRBJ2-3
clone_size: few
d_call: TRBD1
cdr3_aa: CASIQGGYSDTQYF
cdr3_nt: TGTGCCAGCATACAGGGGGGCTATTCAGATACGCAGTATTTT

v_call: TRBV20-1
j_call: TRBJ1-2
clone_size: -
d_call: -
cdr3_aa: CSAGWGGKGYGYTF
cdr3_nt: TGCAGTGCCGGGTGGGGGGGGAAGGGCTATGGCTACACCTTC

v_call: TRBV2
j_call: TRBJ2-7
clone_size: -
d_call: -
cdr3_aa: CASSGGVNEQYF
cdr3_nt: TGTGCCAGCAGTGGTGGGGTGAACGAGCAGTACTTC

v_call: TRBV28
j_call: TRBJ2-7
clone_size: -
d_call: -
cdr3_aa: CASSLMRKGGYEQYF
cdr3_nt: TGTGCCAGCAGTTTAATGCGCAAGGGGGGGTACGAGCAGTACTTC

v_call: TRBV19
j_call: TRBJ2-1
clone_size: few
d_call: TRBD2
cdr3_aa: CATSGGYNEQFF
cdr3_nt: TGTGCCACTAGCGGGGGCTACAATGAGCAGTTCTTC

v_call: TRBV19
j_call: TRBJ1-3
clone_size: -
d_call: -
cdr3_aa: CASSYGQRSGNTIYF
cdr3_nt: TGTGCCAGTAGTTACGGACAGCGCTCTGGAAACACCATATATTTT

v_call: TRBV7-2
j_call: TRBJ1-2
clone_size: few
d_call: -
cdr3_aa: CASSSSLHQGLSYTF
cdr3_nt: TGTGCCAGCAGCTCGTCCCTCCACCAGGGATTGAGCTACACCTTC

v_call: TRBV7-3
j_call: TRBJ1-1
clone_size: medium-sized
d_call: -
cdr3_aa: CASSRAGYTEAFF
cdr3_nt: TGTGCCAGCAGCAGAGCAGGATACACTGAAGCTTTCTTT

v_call: TRBV24-1
j_call: TRBJ2-5
clone_size: -
d_call: -
cdr3_aa: CATSAIDGETQYF
cdr3_nt: TGTGCCACCAGTGCCATTGATGGGGAGACCCAGTACTTC

v_call: TRBV6-1
j_call: TRBJ2-7
clone_size: -
d_call: TRBD1
cdr3_aa: CASRTGTATYEQYF
cdr3_nt: TGTGCCAGCAGGACCGGGACAGCTACCTACGAGCAGTACTTC

v_call: TRBV20-1
j_call: TRBJ1-6
clone_size: few
d_call: -
cdr3_aa: CSARLDPSSPLHF
cdr3_nt: TGCAGTGCTAGATTAGACCCGAGTTCACCCCTCCACTTT

v_call: TRBV5-1
j_call: TRBJ1-2
clone_size: -
d_call: -
cdr3_aa: CASSLGAGSLGGYTF
cdr3_nt: TGCGCCAGCAGCTTGGGGGCAGGCTCCCTTGGGGGCTACACCTTC

v_call: TRBV15
j_call: TRBJ2-3
clone_size: -
d_call: -
cdr3_aa: CATSRDGTDTQYF
cdr3_nt: TGTGCCACCAGCAGGGACGGCACAGATACGCAGTATTTT